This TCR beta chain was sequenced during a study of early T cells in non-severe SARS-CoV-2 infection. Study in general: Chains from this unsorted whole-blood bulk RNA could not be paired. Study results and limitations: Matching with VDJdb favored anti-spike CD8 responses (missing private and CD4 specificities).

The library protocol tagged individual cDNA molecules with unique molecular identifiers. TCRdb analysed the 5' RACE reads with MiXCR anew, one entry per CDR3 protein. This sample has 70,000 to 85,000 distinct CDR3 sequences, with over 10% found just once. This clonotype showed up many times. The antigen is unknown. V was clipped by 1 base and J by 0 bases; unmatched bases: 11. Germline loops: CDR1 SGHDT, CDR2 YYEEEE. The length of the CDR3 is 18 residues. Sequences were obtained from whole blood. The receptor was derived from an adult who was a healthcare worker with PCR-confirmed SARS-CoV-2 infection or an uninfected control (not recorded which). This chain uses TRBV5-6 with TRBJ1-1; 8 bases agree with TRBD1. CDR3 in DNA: TGTGCCAGCAGCTTGATGGCAGGGGGCAACTATTTGAACACTGAAGCTTTCTTT. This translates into CASSLMAGGNYLNTEAFF.